This record covers a single T cell receptor beta chain. The data were produced by immunoSEQ multiplex PCR, yet TCRdb's version contains in-frame clones alone and is incomplete. The profile shows about 140,000 clones, 80% to 90% of them singletons. Germline V CDR1 and CDR2: SGHTS, YDEGEE. V was clipped by 3 bases and J by 9 bases; unmatched bases: 9. This CDR3 contains 16 residues. The sample belongs to a study of control samples from healthy donors and cancer patients. The genes are TRBV5-8 and TRBJ1-6; 10 nucleotides line up with TRBD1. What was sequenced was blood. The TCR comes from a woman under 40 in good health. CDR3 loop: CASSSDRGRSGSPLHF. The CDR3 DNA sequence: TGTGCCAGCAGCTCAGACAGGGGGCGAAGCGGTTCACCCCTCCACTTT.